This TCR beta chain was retrieved from a study of blood T cell repertoires in COVID-19. The V end was cut by 0 bases, the J end by 6 bases, with 14 bases between. The CDR3 is 15 amino acids. Germline V lookup: CDR1 MNHEY, CDR2 SMNVEV (reference sequence). Data came from immunoSEQ multiplex PCR; TCRdb stores just in-frame clones and leaves some out. This repertoire shows about 280,000 clones, 85% found once; its top ten account for 5.1%. The sequencing input was peripheral blood. The source is a man aged 50 or older with active or convalescent COVID-19. The rearrangement uses TRBV27 and TRBJ1-2; possible D gene TRBD1, 6 bases. DNA for the CDR3: TGTGCCAGCAGTTTATCTCTGAATTCAGGGGATGGCTACACCTTC. Protein product: CASSLSLNSGDGYTF.